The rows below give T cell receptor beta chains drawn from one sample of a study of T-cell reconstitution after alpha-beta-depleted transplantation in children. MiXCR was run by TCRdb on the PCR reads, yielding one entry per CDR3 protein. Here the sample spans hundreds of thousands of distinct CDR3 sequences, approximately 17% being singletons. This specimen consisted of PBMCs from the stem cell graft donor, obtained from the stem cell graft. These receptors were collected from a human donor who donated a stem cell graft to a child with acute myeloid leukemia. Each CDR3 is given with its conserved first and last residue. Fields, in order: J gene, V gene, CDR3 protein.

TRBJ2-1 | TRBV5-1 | CASSDPTSGAYNEQFF
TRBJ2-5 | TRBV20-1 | CSAPRLAGGQGRKTQYF
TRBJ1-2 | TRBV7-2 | CASSLGWGGAQSYGYTF
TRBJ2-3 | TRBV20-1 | CSAIPYGGQPRWVGDVTDTQYF
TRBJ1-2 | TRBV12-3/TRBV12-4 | CASSYRGFYGYTF
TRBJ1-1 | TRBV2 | CASNPTGLGEAFF
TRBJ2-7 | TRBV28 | CASSSRDRHYEQYF
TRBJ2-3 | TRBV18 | CASSPGQGRDTQYF
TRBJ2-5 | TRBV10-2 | CASRRAEQETQYF
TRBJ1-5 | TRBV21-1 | CASSKVVSRRSNQPQHF
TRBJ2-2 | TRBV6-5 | CASSYSSDTNTGELFF
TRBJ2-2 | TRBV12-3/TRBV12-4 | CASRTLGTGELFF
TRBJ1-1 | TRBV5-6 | CASTRFRGRETEAFF
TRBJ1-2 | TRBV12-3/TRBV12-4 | CASSPPMGGYTF
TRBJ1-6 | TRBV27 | CASSTLLLDSPLHF
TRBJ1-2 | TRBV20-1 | CSAREEGTWFRGYTF
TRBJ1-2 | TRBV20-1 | CSARDGSAGYGYTF
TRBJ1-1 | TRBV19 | CASSIVSGAEAFF
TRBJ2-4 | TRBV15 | CATSRSGQGAPKNIQYF
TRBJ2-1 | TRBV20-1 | CSARDDNEQFF
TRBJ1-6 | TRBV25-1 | CASSVGTGYNSPLHF
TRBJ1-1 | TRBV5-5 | CASSRVNTEAFF
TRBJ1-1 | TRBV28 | CASSTAGQMNTEAFF
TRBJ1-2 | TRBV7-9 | CASSSDRVDGYTF
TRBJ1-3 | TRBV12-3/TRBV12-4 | CASSSRGFSGNTIYF
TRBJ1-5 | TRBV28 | CASSPTVRGNQPQHF
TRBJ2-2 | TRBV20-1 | CSARGSGNTGELFF
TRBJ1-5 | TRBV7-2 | CASSHRQGVLQPQHF
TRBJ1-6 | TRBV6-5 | CASSYSRGRGQWDPLHF
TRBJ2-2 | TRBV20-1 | CSASSQGGTGELFF
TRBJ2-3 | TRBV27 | CASSSPDRGADTQYF
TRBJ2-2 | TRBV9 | CASSVGGAGELFF
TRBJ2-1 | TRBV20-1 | CSACPGQSPYNEQFF
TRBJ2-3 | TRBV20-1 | CSLRRGGPDTQYF
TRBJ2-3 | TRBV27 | CASSPTSGASTDTQYF
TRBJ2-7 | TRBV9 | CASSPWTGYSYEQYF
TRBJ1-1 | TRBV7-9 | CASRLEAGGLNTEAFF
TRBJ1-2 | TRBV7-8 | CASSLGTVDVYGYTF
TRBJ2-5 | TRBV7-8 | CASSPRDDQETQYF
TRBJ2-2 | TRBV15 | CATASETGYRNTGELFF
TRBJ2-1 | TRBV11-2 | CASSSSGGLFLSSYNEQFF